The sample holds a few counts of the clone carrying this TCR beta chain. Its antigen is currently unknown. This record comes from a study of identical twins. Study results and limitations: Partly confounded zero-insertion analyses could result from invariant MAIT and iNKT cells.

The length of the CDR3 is 13 residues. CDR1 is DFQATT and CDR2 is SNEGSKA in the germline V gene (reference sequence). Unmatched junction bases numbered 3, after V lost 3 bases and J lost 2 bases. TCRdb re-analysed the 5' RACE reads in MiXCR, keeping a single row per CDR3 protein. In the table there are hundreds of thousands of distinct CDR3 sequences, roughly 6% of which are singletons. This clonotype was sampled from a man between 18 and 29 years old in good health. The gene calls are TRBV20-1 and TRBJ2-7; 8 bases are a match to TRBD1. The source material was naive T cells sorted from blood. The chain's CDR3 is CSASLTGAYEQYF. The CDR3 DNA follows: TGCAGTGCTAGCCTGACAGGGGCCTACGAGCAGTACTTC.